A single sample is the source of the 20 T cell receptor beta chains below, sequenced in a study of blood T cells in healthy people across ages. Using a J-beta primer mix together with a sample-barcoded 5' primer, a second PCR was run for roughly 6 to 11 cycles. From the 5' RACE reads, TCRdb called clonotypes with MiXCR, one entry per CDR3 protein. The sample has about 670,000 distinct CDR3 sequences; approximately 40% are singletons. Sequenced: blood. These receptors were taken from a man aged 80 or over in good health.

Many counts were recorded for this clonotype. The chain has TRBV4-2 and TRBJ2-7, with 7 bases aligning to TRBD2. This CDR3 contains 15 residues. CDR1 is LGHNA and CDR2 is YNFKEQ in the germline V gene. V shed 0 bases and J 4 bases; nucleotides not matched to a gene: 6. The CDR3 here is CASSQDTRERYEQYF. CDR3 bases: TGTGCCAGCAGCCAAGATACGCGGGAGAGGTACGAGCAGTACTTC.

This rearrangement joins TRBV15 to TRBJ2-1; either TRBD1 or TRBD2 may supply D (5 bases each). The CDR3 consists of 15 residues. In germline, CDR1 is LNHNV, CDR2 YYDKDF (reference sequence). With 3 bases removed from V and 10 bases from J, the gap between germline ends came to 19 bases. Here the CDR3 reads CATSSPRGGSGEQFF. CDR3 bases: TGTGCCACCAGCAGTCCCCGGGGCGGGTCCGGGGAGCAGTTCTTC. The entire variable domain, with the rest obtained from reference TRBV15 and TRBJ2-1, is as follows: DAMVIQNPRYQVTQFGKPVTLSCSQTLNHNVMYWYQQKSSQAPKLLFHYYDKDFNNEADTPDNFQSRRPNTSFCFLDIRSPGLGDTAMYLCATSSPRGGSGEQFFGPGTRLTVL.

J is TRBJ2-7 and V is TRBV9; 10 bases match TRBD1. V dropped 0 bases and J dropped 2; count of bases not matched to a gene: 5. This CDR3 has 16 residues. CDR1 and CDR2 (germline): SGDLS, YYNGEE. The CDR3: CASSVAAGTGAYEQYF. The CDR3 DNA is TGTGCCAGCAGCGTAGCTGCGGGGACAGGGGCCTACGAGCAGTACTTC.

CDR3 region: CASSFSGSSNEQYF. CDR3 coding DNA: TGTGCCAGCAGCTTTAGCGGGAGTTCAAATGAGCAGTACTTC. The V call is TRBV6-2 or TRBV6-3, the J call TRBJ2-5, with 9 positions matching TRBD2. There are 14 residues in the CDR3. Germline CDR1 reads MNHEY; CDR2 reads SVGEGT. With V trimmed by 6 bases and J by 11 bases, 13 bases remained unmatched.

The chain links TRBV3-1 to TRBJ1-2; no definite D call. The CDR3 runs to 16 residues. Germline V gene lookup returns CDR1 LGHDT and CDR2 YNNKEL (reference sequence). V dropped 0 bases and J dropped 1 base, with 12 bases sitting between them. The CDR3 here is CASSQDGGQDNYGYTF. The CDR3 nucleotides read TGTGCCAGCAGCCAAGATGGCGGGCAGGATAACTATGGCTACACCTTC.

At least ten counts were recorded for this clonotype. The chain recombines TRBV20-1 with TRBJ2-7, with 7 bases lining up with TRBD1. The V segment lost 5 bases and the J segment 5 bases; nucleotides outside the gene matches: 15. The germline gives CDR1 DFQATT, CDR2 SNEGSKA (reference sequence). The CDR3 contains 15 residues. The CDR3 sequence: CSAYRGAPKEDEQYF. For the CDR3, the DNA is TGCAGTGCTTACAGGGGTGCCCCCAAAGAGGACGAGCAGTACTTC.

Of note for this clonotype: A much bigger clone sits one base away, suggesting this may be a read error. The rearrangement uses TRBV5-5 and TRBJ2-3; D is possibly TRBD1 (5 bases). Trimming shortened V by 4 bases and J by 2 bases, and 11 bases separated the two germline ends. The CDR3 runs 14 residues. From germline, CDR1 is SGHKS and CDR2 YYEKEE (reference sequence). The chain's CDR3 is CASSVRVDTDTQYF. DNA for the CDR3: TGTGCCAGCAGCGTCAGGGTGGACACAGATACGCAGTATTTT.

The chain couples TRBV6-2 or TRBV6-3 to TRBJ2-1, with D possibly matching TRBD1 (5 bases). Germline V gives CDR1 MNHEY, CDR2 SVGEGT. V lost 7 bases and J 4 bases, leaving 20 bases between the germline ends. The CDR3 runs 16 residues. The CDR3 DNA reads as TGTGCCAGCACAAGACGGTCCGGACACCTTTACAATGAGCAGTTCTTC. Residues: CASTRRSGHLYNEQFF.

This clonotype was recorded a few times. This chain uses TRBV12-3 or TRBV12-4 with TRBJ2-3, with 11 bases fitting TRBD2. The CDR3 loop spans 15 amino acids. V shed 5 bases and J 10 bases; nucleotides not matched to a gene: 11. Here the CDR3 DNA reads TGTGCCAGCAGTCGCCCTAGCGGGGGGATCACCGCGCAGTATTTT. Residues: CASSRPSGGITAQYF.

In the case of this clonotype: One base away lies a much larger clone, so this may be a sequencing read error. The V call is TRBV29-1, the J call TRBJ2-7, with D perhaps given as TRBD1 or TRBD2 (5 bases each). The CDR3 extends over 14 amino acids. The germline V gene has CDR1 SQVTM and CDR2 ANQGSEA. V lost 4 bases to trimming and J lost 5 bases, with 18 bases between them. The CDR3 coding sequence is TGCAGCGTTGTGGGGCGGGTTAACCCCCACGAGCAGTACTTC. Translating gives CSVVGRVNPHEQYF.

Only a few counts were recorded for this clonotype. CDR3 DNA sequence: TGCAGCGTGGTCTCCCGGGACAGGGGGGTGGGTGAGCAGTTCTTC. Protein product: CSVVSRDRGVGEQFF. The genes are TRBV29-1 and TRBJ2-1, with TRBD1 matching 11 bases. The CDR3 spans 15 residues. V gave up 6 bases and J gave up 9 bases; unmatched junction bases: 13. Germline-derived CDR1 and CDR2 are SQVTM and ANQGSEA.

Concerning this clonotype itself: A much bigger clone sits one base away, suggesting this may be a read error. The rearrangement joins TRBV3-1 to TRBJ2-4; D unresolved. The CDR3 is made up of 12 amino acids. V lost 1 base and J lost 13, with 11 bases in between. CDR1 and CDR2 from the germline V gene are LGHDT and YNNKEL (reference sequence). The CDR3 loop reads CASSQVGYGQYF. The DNA for the CDR3 is TGTGCCAGCAGCCAAGTGGGTTACGGGCAGTACTTC.

The V call is TRBV6-2 or TRBV6-3, the J call TRBJ1-2; TRBD1 might be the D (5 bases). The CDR3 is made up of 13 amino acids. Germline V lookup: CDR1 MNHEY, CDR2 SVGEGT. The germline V and J ends were trimmed by 3 bases and 4 bases, with 9 bases remaining between them. The CDR3 nucleotides read TGTGCCAGCAGTTATGGGGCGTTCTATGGCTACACCTTC. This sequence encodes CASSYGAFYGYTF.

The chain joins TRBV7-2 to TRBJ2-1, with TRBD2 as a possible D gene (5 bases). Trimming cost V 5 bases and J 7 bases, with 12 bases left between them. The CDR3 spans 13 residues. The V gene's germline CDR1 is SGHTA and CDR2 FQGNSA. The chain's CDR3 is CASSPQRLNEQFF. The CDR3 nucleotides read TGTGCCAGCAGCCCTCAGCGGTTGAATGAGCAGTTCTTC.

The chain uses TRBV20-1 and TRBJ2-3; 8 positions match TRBD2. This CDR3 is built from 14 residues. V shed 0 bases, J shed 2 bases, and the junction held 1 base outside the gene matches. The germline V gene encodes CDR1 DFQATT and CDR2 SNEGSKA (reference sequence). The CDR3 region is CSARETSATDTQYF. DNA for the CDR3: TGCAGTGCTAGAGAGACTAGCGCCACAGATACGCAGTATTTT.

The chain has TRBV2 and TRBJ2-2, with 11 bases matching TRBD1. Germline assignment: CDR1 SNHLY and CDR2 FYNNEI. Unmatched junction bases numbered 11, after V lost 6 bases and J lost 2 bases. The CDR3 spans 18 residues. The CDR3 protein is CASRKADGQGANTGELFF. The CDR3 nucleotides are TGTGCCAGCAGGAAAGCCGATGGACAGGGGGCTAACACCGGGGAGCTGTTTTTT.

The chain is built from TRBV20-1 and TRBJ2-4; 8 bases align to TRBD1. The CDR3 has 15 residues. Losses at the gene ends were 3 bases for V and 13 bases for J; bases not matched to a gene: 17. Germline V gives CDR1 DFQATT, CDR2 SNEGSKA (reference sequence). CDR3 protein: CSASSNGQGAVEQYF. The CDR3 DNA reads TGCAGTGCTAGTTCTAATGGCCAGGGGGCGGTAGAGCAGTACTTC.

Ten or more counts support this clonotype. This chain joins TRBV7-2 and TRBJ2-6; no firm D call. Looked up from germline, CDR1 is SGHTA and CDR2 is FQGNSA. Trimming left V 5 bases short and J 3 bases short, with 8 bases between. The CDR3 sequence is 14 residues long. CDR3 coding DNA: TGTGCCAGCAGCAATAGTTTTGGGGCCAACGTCCTGACTTTC. Protein: CASSNSFGANVLTF.

J is TRBJ2-3 and V is TRBV29-1; 7 nucleotides line up with TRBD2. Losses at the gene ends were 7 bases for V and 3 bases for J; bases not matched to a gene: 10. The CDR3 is 14 residues long. Germline CDR1 is SQVTM and CDR2 is ANQGSEA. The CDR3 spells CSAEGTTFTDTQYF. As DNA, the CDR3 is TGCAGCGCCGAAGGGACTACCTTTACAGATACGCAGTATTTT.

The V and J genes are TRBV10-3 and TRBJ2-5; 10 bases align to TRBD1. J lost 11 bases, V lost 6 bases, and 15 bases had no gene match. The CDR3 runs to 15 residues. CDR1 and CDR2 from the germline V gene are ENHRY and SYGVKD. CDR3 DNA: TGTGCCATCAGCGGGACAGGGGCCGCCACCAATGAGCAGTACTTC. It encodes CAISGTGAATNEQYF.